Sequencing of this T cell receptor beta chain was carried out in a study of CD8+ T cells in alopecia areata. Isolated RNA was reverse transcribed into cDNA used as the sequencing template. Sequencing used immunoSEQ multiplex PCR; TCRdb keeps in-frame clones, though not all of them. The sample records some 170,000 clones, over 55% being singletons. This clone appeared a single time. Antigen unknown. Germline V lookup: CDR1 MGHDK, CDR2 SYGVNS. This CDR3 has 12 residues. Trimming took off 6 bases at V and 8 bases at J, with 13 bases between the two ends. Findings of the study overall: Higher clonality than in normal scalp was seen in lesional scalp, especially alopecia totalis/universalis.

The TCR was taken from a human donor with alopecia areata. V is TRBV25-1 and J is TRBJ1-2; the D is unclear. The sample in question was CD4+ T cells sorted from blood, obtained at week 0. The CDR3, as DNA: TGTGCCAGCAGAGACAAAGCGGAGGGCTACACCTTC. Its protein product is CASRDKAEGYTF.